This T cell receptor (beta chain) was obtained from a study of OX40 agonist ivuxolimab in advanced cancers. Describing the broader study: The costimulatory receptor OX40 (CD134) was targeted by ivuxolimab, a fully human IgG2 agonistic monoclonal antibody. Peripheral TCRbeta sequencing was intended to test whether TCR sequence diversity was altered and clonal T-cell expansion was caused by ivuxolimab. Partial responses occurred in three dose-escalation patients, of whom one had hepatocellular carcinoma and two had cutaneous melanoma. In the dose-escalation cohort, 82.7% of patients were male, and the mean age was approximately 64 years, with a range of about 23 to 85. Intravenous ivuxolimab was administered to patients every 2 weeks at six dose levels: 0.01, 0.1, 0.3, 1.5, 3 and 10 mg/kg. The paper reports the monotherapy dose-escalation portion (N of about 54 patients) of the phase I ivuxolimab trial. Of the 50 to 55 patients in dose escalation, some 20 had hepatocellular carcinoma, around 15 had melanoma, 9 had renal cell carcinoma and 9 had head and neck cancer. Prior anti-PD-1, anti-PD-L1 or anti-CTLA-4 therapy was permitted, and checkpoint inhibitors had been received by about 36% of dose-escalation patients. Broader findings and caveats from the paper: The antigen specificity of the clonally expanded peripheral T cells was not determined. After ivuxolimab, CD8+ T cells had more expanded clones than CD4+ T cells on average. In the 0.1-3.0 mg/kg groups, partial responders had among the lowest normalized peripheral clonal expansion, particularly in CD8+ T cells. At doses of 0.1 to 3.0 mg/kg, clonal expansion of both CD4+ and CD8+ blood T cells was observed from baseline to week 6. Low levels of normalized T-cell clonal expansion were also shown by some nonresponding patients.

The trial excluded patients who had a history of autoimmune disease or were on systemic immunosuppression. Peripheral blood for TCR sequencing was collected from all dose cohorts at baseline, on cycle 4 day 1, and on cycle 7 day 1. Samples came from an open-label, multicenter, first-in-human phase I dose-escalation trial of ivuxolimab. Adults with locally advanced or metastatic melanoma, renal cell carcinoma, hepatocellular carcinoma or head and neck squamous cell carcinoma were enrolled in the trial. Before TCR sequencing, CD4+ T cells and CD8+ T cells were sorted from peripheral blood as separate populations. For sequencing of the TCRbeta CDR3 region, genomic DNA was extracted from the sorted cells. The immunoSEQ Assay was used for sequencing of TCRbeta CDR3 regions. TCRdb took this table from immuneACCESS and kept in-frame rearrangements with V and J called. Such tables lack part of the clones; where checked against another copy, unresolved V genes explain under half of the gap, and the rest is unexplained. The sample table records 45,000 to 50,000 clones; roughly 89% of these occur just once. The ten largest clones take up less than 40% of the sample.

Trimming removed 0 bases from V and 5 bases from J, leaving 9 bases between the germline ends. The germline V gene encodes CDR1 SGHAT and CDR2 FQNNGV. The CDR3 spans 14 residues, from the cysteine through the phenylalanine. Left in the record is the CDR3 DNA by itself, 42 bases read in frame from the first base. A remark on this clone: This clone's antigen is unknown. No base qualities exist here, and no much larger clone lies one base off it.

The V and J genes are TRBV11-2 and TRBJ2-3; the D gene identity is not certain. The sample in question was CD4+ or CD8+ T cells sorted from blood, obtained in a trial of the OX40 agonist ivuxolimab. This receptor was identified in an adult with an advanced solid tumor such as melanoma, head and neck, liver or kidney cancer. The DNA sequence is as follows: TGTGCCAGCAGCTTAGACCCGGCTGGAGATACGCAGTATTTT. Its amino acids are CASSLDPAGDTQYF.